This TCR beta chain was sequenced in a study of T-cell memory formation after mild COVID-19. TCRdb redid the calling of the 5' RACE reads with MiXCR, one entry per CDR3 protein. This sample has 150,000 or so distinct CDR3 sequences, with roughly 31% found just once. Trimming stripped 4 bases from V and 5 bases from J, with 17 bases between. The CDR3 totals 14 residues. The germline V gene has CDR1 SQVTM and CDR2 ANQGSEA. This clonotype was found once. The sequenced sample consisted of PBMCs or a T cell subset sorted from them (not recorded which). The chain joins TRBV29-1 to TRBJ1-1; D call uncertain. The sequence derives from an adult woman who had mild COVID-19 (a few samples of this study predate the infection). Cell type and time point are not known. CDR3 sequence: CSVVREPRWTEAFF. CDR3 coding DNA: TGCAGCGTTGTTCGGGAACCACGGTGGACTGAAGCTTTCTTT.